This T cell receptor beta chain came from a study of T cell changes during pregnancy in multiple sclerosis. Repertoires were generated with immunoSEQ multiplex PCR, while TCRdb's copy carries only in-frame clones and drops some. The sample yields 30,000 to 35,000 clones, 90% seen once. The CDR3 totals 12 residues. The V gene lost 3 bases and the J gene lost 10 bases, with 10 bases spanning the gap. Per germline, CDR1 SEHNR and CDR2 FQNEAQ (reference sequence). This clone was counted a single time. The TCR comes from a female donor with multiple sclerosis, enrolled in a pregnancy study. The sequencing here drew on CD8+ T cells from peripheral blood mononuclear cells, taken before pregnancy. V is TRBV7-9 and J is TRBJ2-1; unclear D gene. CDR3 nucleotides: TGTGCCAGCAGCTTCGGAGCAAACGAGCAGTTCTTC. Protein: CASSFGANEQFF.